This is a list of T cell receptor beta chains from one sample in a study of CD8 T cells in ankylosing spondylitis. TCRdb reprocessed the 5' RACE reads with MiXCR, giving one entry per CDR3 protein. The sample includes 250,000 or so distinct CDR3 sequences, over 8.5% of them seen just once. The sequencing input was blood, either unsorted or a sorted T cell fraction (not recorded which). The receptors derive from a male donor with ankylosing spondylitis or in good health (not recorded which). Each CDR3 is given with its conserved first and last residue. D genes are given only for firm matches. Some rows mark clone size as missing; the rest say once, few, many or name a class of expanded clone.

>TRBD2|-|TRBV29-1|TRBJ2-3
TGCAGCGTTGAAGATAGCGGGGGCACAGATACGCAGTATTTT
CSVEDSGGTDTQYF
>-|few|TRBV25-1|TRBJ2-7
TGTGCCAGCAGTGTGACGGACTCGCGGGAGCAGTACTTC
CASSVTDSREQYF
>-|many|TRBV5-1|TRBJ2-2
TGCGCCAGCAGCTTCGGCACCGGGGAGCTGTTTTTT
CASSFGTGELFF
>-|-|TRBV9|TRBJ2-1
TGTGCCAGCAGCCCCCTAGGGGGGAATGAGCAGTTCTTC
CASSPLGGNEQFF
>-|many|TRBV20-1|TRBJ1-5
TGCAGTGCTAGAAGTTGGGCTACCAATCAGCCCCAGCATTTT
CSARSWATNQPQHF
>TRBD2|medium-sized|TRBV20-1|TRBJ2-3
TGCAGTGCTAGTTTACTAGCGGGGTCCACAGATACGCAGTATTTT
CSASLLAGSTDTQYF
>-|many|TRBV12-3/TRBV12-4|TRBJ1-2
TGTGCCAGCAGTTTTAATGACCCCACGGGTGGCTACACCTTC
CASSFNDPTGGYTF
>-|many|TRBV5-1|TRBJ2-1
TGCGCCAGCAGTACGAGCTCCTACAATGAGCAGTTCTTC
CASSTSSYNEQFF
>-|many|TRBV5-1|TRBJ2-7
TGCGCCAGCAGCCTCGACAGTTCCCGCTACGAGCAGTACTTC
CASSLDSSRYEQYF
>TRBD2|many|TRBV12-3/TRBV12-4|TRBJ2-7
TGTGCCAGCAAAATGCGGGAGGACTCCTACGAGCAGTACTTC
CASKMREDSYEQYF
>TRBD1|many|TRBV29-1|TRBJ2-1
TGCAGCGTTGTATCTAGGGACAGGGTAGTTCATGAGCAGTTCTTC
CSVVSRDRVVHEQFF
>TRBD2|few|TRBV20-1|TRBJ2-1
TGCAGTGCTAGTTCTAGCGGGGGAAATGAGCAGTTCTTC
CSASSSGGNEQFF
>-|many|TRBV21-1|TRBJ2-7
TGTGCCAGCAGCAACGATGGGGGACAGGGGTTCGACGAGCAGTACTTC
CASSNDGGQGFDEQYF
>TRBD1|-|TRBV29-1|TRBJ2-1
TGCAGCGCAAGACAGGGGGCGAATGAGCAGTTCTTC
CSARQGANEQFF
>-|many|TRBV6-5|TRBJ2-5
TGTGCCAGCAGTTATGGCAGGACACAAGAGACCCAGTACTTC
CASSYGRTQETQYF
>TRBD2|many|TRBV29-1|TRBJ2-1
TGCAGCGTTGCCGAACTAGCGGGACCGTACAATGAGCAGTTCTTC
CSVAELAGPYNEQFF
>-|many|TRBV12-3/TRBV12-4|TRBJ2-7
TGTGCCAGCACCCGTGACACTTCCTACGAGCAGTACTTC
CASTRDTSYEQYF
>-|few|TRBV28|TRBJ2-1
TGTGCCAGCAGCCCCGGTACGAACTGGCAGTTCTTC
CASSPGTNWQFF
>-|-|TRBV7-3|TRBJ1-4
TGTGCCAGCAGCCTAAATGGGTCGCCTGGTGAAAAACTGTTTTTT
CASSLNGSPGEKLFF
>TRBD2|many|TRBV20-1|TRBJ2-7
TGCAGTGCCGATGTACCGGGGGGAACCTACGAGCAGTACTTC
CSADVPGGTYEQYF
>TRBD1|many|TRBV6-5|TRBJ1-6
TGTGCCAGCAGTTACGACAGGGCTGGTTCACCCCTCCACTTT
CASSYDRAGSPLHF
>-|few|TRBV5-1|TRBJ1-1
TGCGCCAGCAGCTTGGAAGGGGCCACTGAAGCTTTCTTT
CASSLEGATEAFF
>-|many|TRBV25-1|TRBJ2-1
TGTGCCAGCAGTTACCTGGGAACCGAGGCCAATGAGCAGTTCTTC
CASSYLGTEANEQFF
>-|many|TRBV6-1|TRBJ2-5
TGTGCCAGCAGTGAATGGGGACAATTTGGTGAGACCCAGTACTTC
CASSEWGQFGETQYF
>-|few|TRBV7-2|TRBJ2-1
TGTGCCAGCCTCAAGGGGGGTAGCGGGCCAACGGATGAGCAGTTCTTC
CASLKGGSGPTDEQFF
>-|many|TRBV29-1|TRBJ2-5
TGCAGCGTTGCCGTTTACGGGACTCAAGAGACCCAGTACTTC
CSVAVYGTQETQYF
>TRBD1|-|TRBV12-3/TRBV12-4|TRBJ2-3
TGTGCCAGCAGTCGCTTGGGACAGGGGGAAGATACGCAGTATTTT
CASSRLGQGEDTQYF
>TRBD1|many|TRBV20-1|TRBJ1-6
TGCAGTGCTAGAGTCGGTCAGGGGGCTGAATCACCCCTCCACTTT
CSARVGQGAESPLHF
>TRBD1|few|TRBV7-9|TRBJ2-1
TGTGCCAGCAGCCAAGGGACAGGGCCTAACAATGAGCAGTTCTTC
CASSQGTGPNNEQFF
>-|few|TRBV7-2|TRBJ2-3
TGTGCCAGCAGCCCCATATCTTCAGCGGTTGCTACGCAGTATTTT
CASSPISSAVATQYF
>-|-|TRBV10-3|TRBJ2-7
TGTGCCATCAACGGTCAGGGGGACTCAGGGGCCTACGAGCAGTACTTC
CAINGQGDSGAYEQYF
>-|few|TRBV21-1|TRBJ2-4
TGTGCCAGCAGCGAACAGGCGATGGCCAAAAACATTCAGTACTTC
CASSEQAMAKNIQYF
>TRBD2|-|TRBV5-1|TRBJ2-3
TGCGCCAGCAGCTTGTCTACTAGCGGGAATGTGAATACGCAGTATTTT
CASSLSTSGNVNTQYF